This T cell receptor (beta chain) was found in a study of T cell responses to AZD1222 COVID-19 vaccine. Method: immunoSEQ multiplex PCR; TCRdb's copy keeps in-frame clones and lacks some. The data hold 110,000 to 150,000 clones, with roughly 90% observed a single time. Study-level points and caveats: Repertoires were obtained solely post-peak T cell response. Only a handful of AZD1222 recipients, more than five in all, had baseline seropositivity. Spike was spanned by vaccine-associated CD4 TCRs, with dominance at 160-218 and 743-854.

About this clone: The antigen remains unidentified.

The CDR3 has 14 amino acids. The V gene's germline CDR1 is KGHSH and CDR2 LQKENI. The V gene lost 0 bases and the J gene lost 9 bases, with 12 bases spanning the gap. The chain couples TRBV18 to TRBJ1-5, with no clear D. The source material was peripheral blood, sampled on day 0 of AZD1222 vaccination. The sequence came from an adult in good health. CDR3 residues: CASSPPGWELPQHF. Here the CDR3 DNA reads TGTGCCAGCTCACCACCAGGATGGGAGCTGCCCCAGCATTTT.